A selection of T cell receptor beta chains follows, all from one sample in a study of T cells after yellow fever vaccination. MiXCR, run by TCRdb on the 5' RACE reads, gives a single entry per CDR3 protein. The sample consists of a few hundred thousand distinct CDR3 sequences, approximately 3.8% of them appearing once. The starting material was PBMCs, obtained on the day of the yellow fever booster vaccination. These receptors were obtained from a man in his late teens or twenties who received the YFV17D yellow fever vaccine. Both conserved end residues are part of each CDR3. A D gene is named only where the DNA matches it firmly. Expanded clones are given a class, and other clones once, few, many or no size at all.

j_gene	abundance	len	v_gene	d_gene	CDR3aa	CDR3nt
TRBJ2-3	-	12	TRBV7-2	-	CASSLGAGTQYF	TGTGCCAGCAGCTTAGGTGCGGGGACGCAGTATTTT
TRBJ2-3	-	12	TRBV2	-	CATPADTDTQYF	TGTGCCACCCCGGCTGACACAGATACGCAGTATTTT
TRBJ1-2	many	13	TRBV12-3/TRBV12-4	-	CASSFGTNPGYTF	TGTGCCAGCAGTTTTGGAACCAACCCTGGCTACACCTTC
TRBJ1-1	few	13	TRBV12-3/TRBV12-4	-	CASTLVRDTEAFF	TGTGCCAGCACCCTGGTCCGGGACACTGAAGCTTTCTTT
TRBJ1-1	few	16	TRBV6-6	TRBD1	CASSSWDRLGNTEAFF	TGTGCCAGCAGTTCTTGGGACAGGTTGGGGAACACTGAAGCTTTCTTT
TRBJ1-1	-	14	TRBV12-3/TRBV12-4	-	CASSRSPSCTEAFF	TGTGCCAGCAGTCGTAGCCCTTCATGCACTGAAGCTTTCTTT
TRBJ2-1	many	13	TRBV7-2	-	CASSLAEYNEQFF	TGTGCCAGCAGCTTAGCGGAATACAATGAGCAGTTCTTC
TRBJ2-2	few	14	TRBV9	-	CASSVGSTTGELFF	TGTGCCAGCAGCGTAGGATCTACCACCGGGGAGCTGTTTTTT
TRBJ2-5	few	16	TRBV6-2/TRBV6-3	-	CASSQLRVDPQETQYF	TGTGCCAGCAGTCAACTAAGGGTCGACCCGCAAGAGACCCAGTACTTC
TRBJ2-5	few	14	TRBV5-6	-	CASSSAGHGETQYF	TGTGCCAGCAGCTCCGCGGGTCACGGAGAGACCCAGTACTTC
TRBJ1-6	few	15	TRBV30	-	CAWSVITRAISPLHF	TGTGCCTGGAGTGTCATTACACGCGCCATTTCACCCCTCCACTTT
TRBJ2-1	many	16	TRBV7-2	TRBD2	CASSLTSGGIYNEQFF	TGTGCCAGCAGCTTAACTAGCGGGGGCATCTACAATGAGCAGTTCTTC
TRBJ1-4	few	14	TRBV18	TRBD1	CASSQGQRNEKLFF	TGTGCCAGCTCACAGGGACAGAGGAATGAAAAACTGTTTTTT
TRBJ2-3	many	12	TRBV2	-	CASNSITDTQYF	TGTGCCAGCAACAGTATCACAGATACGCAGTATTTT
TRBJ1-3	many	15	TRBV7-2	-	CASSSRDYSGNTIYF	TGTGCCAGCAGCTCCCGGGACTACTCTGGAAACACCATATATTTT
TRBJ2-1	-	16	TRBV4-1	-	CASSQAMGSSYNEQFF	TGCGCCAGCAGCCAAGCAATGGGAAGCTCCTACAATGAGCAGTTCTTC
TRBJ2-7	few	14	TRBV3-1	TRBD2	CASSPEKRGREQYF	TGTGCCAGCAGCCCCGAAAAGCGGGGTAGAGAGCAGTACTTC
TRBJ2-7	many	14	TRBV6-2/TRBV6-3	-	CASEQQGRGYEQYF	TGTGCCAGCGAGCAACAGGGCCGTGGCTACGAGCAGTACTTC
TRBJ1-2	many	13	TRBV7-2	-	CASSLGKGYGYTF	TGTGCCAGCAGCTTAGGGAAGGGTTATGGCTACACCTTC
TRBJ2-7	-	14	TRBV29-1	TRBD1	CSARRTGISYEQYF	TGCAGCGCTCGTCGGACAGGGATCTCCTACGAGCAGTACTTC
TRBJ2-5	-	13	TRBV28	-	CASRIGPKETQYF	TGTGCCAGCAGAATAGGCCCGAAGGAGACCCAGTACTTC
TRBJ2-2	-	14	TRBV5-1	-	CASSFGQSTGELFF	TGCGCCAGCAGCTTTGGACAGTCCACCGGGGAGCTGTTTTTT
TRBJ2-1	many	16	TRBV4-1	TRBD2	CASSQDAGLGYNEQFF	TGCGCCAGCAGCCAAGATGCGGGACTAGGTTACAATGAGCAGTTCTTC
TRBJ1-2	-	13	TRBV5-8	-	CASSPTAFRGYTF	TGTGCCAGCAGCCCTACCGCCTTCCGAGGCTACACCTTC
TRBJ1-2	few	17	TRBV6-5	TRBD1	CASSYLLEGTANYGYTF	TGTGCCAGCAGTTACTTACTCGAGGGGACAGCTAACTATGGCTACACCTTC
TRBJ2-4	many	14	TRBV7-2	-	CASSLNGAKNIQYF	TGTGCCAGCAGCTTAAATGGGGCCAAAAACATTCAGTACTTC
TRBJ2-1	-	16	TRBV10-3	-	CAISAGEGVSYNEQFF	TGTGCCATCAGTGCGGGAGAAGGGGTTTCCTACAATGAGCAGTTCTTC
TRBJ1-4	few	14	TRBV6-6	-	CASSYSGVNEKLFF	TGTGCCAGCAGTTACTCGGGGGTAAATGAAAAACTGTTTTTT
TRBJ2-7	many	18	TRBV7-2	TRBD2	CASSLTPGLAGVPGQQYF	TGTGCCAGCAGCTTAACGCCTGGACTAGCGGGCGTCCCAGGGCAGCAGTACTTC
TRBJ1-5	many	13	TRBV29-1	-	CSVEARPGQPQHF	TGCAGCGTTGAAGCGCGGCCGGGACAGCCCCAGCATTTT
TRBJ2-3	many	14	TRBV15	-	CATSTSPQGVAQYF	TGTGCCACCAGCACAAGCCCGCAGGGAGTAGCGCAGTATTTT
TRBJ2-3	many	14	TRBV5-1	-	CASSFKGGSDTQYF	TGCGCCAGCAGCTTTAAAGGGGGATCAGATACGCAGTATTTT
TRBJ1-4	many	13	TRBV10-3	-	CAIRPGTGEKLFF	TGTGCCATCAGGCCGGGAACGGGGGAAAAACTGTTTTTT
TRBJ1-1	many	14	TRBV7-9	-	CASSLRTRNTEAFF	TGTGCCAGCAGCTTAAGGACAAGGAACACTGAAGCTTTCTTT
TRBJ2-5	-	13	TRBV5-1	-	CASSPTAQETQYF	TGCGCCAGCAGCCCGACAGCTCAAGAGACCCAGTACTTC
TRBJ2-4	many	12	TRBV12-3/TRBV12-4	-	CASWAEGGIQYF	TGTGCCAGCTGGGCGGAGGGAGGCATTCAGTACTTC
TRBJ1-1	many	13	TRBV11-1	-	CASSRGFRTEAFF	TGTGCCAGTTCTCGGGGATTCCGAACTGAAGCTTTCTTT
TRBJ2-7	-	14	TRBV5-6	TRBD2	CASSPGLAGVEQYF	TGTGCCAGCAGCCCCGGACTAGCGGGGGTCGAGCAGTACTTC
TRBJ1-1	-	11	TRBV3-1	-	CASSQKLEAFF	TGTGCCAGCAGCCAAAAACTTGAAGCTTTCTTT
TRBJ2-7	few	12	TRBV30	-	CAWSGSNYEQYF	TGTGCCTGGTCTGGTTCCAATTACGAGCAGTACTTC
TRBJ1-1	many	14	TRBV6-5	-	CASSPVRDRTEAFF	TGTGCCAGCAGCCCCGTTAGGGACCGCACTGAAGCTTTCTTT